This section outlines one TCR beta chain sequence together with its context. Its specificity is unknown. This entry belongs to a study of T and B cells in COVID-19 patients. The study, taken as a whole, reports: Patients with COVID-19 reportedly showed strongly skewed T cell receptor beta variable and joining gene usage.

Multiplex PCR with BIOMED2 TRB-A/B primer pools amplified TRB rearrangements. TCRdb re-called the multiplex PCR reads through MiXCR, storing one row per CDR3 protein. This table holds 15,000 to 20,000 distinct CDR3 sequences, just over 35% found once. Blood genomic DNA input for TRB amplification was 250-500 ng. This CDR3 spans 15 amino acids. V was trimmed by 0 bases and J by 6 bases, leaving 13 bases between them. CDR1 is LNHDA and CDR2 is SQIVND in the germline V gene (reference sequence). The chain employs TRBV19 and TRBJ2-3; D is tentatively TRBD1 or TRBD2 (5 bases each). Sequenced sample: blood. This sequence was found in a human donor with active COVID-19. The DNA for the CDR3 is TGTGCCAGTAGTATAGATCAAGGGACGAAGGATACGCAGTATTTT. Translating it yields CASSIDQGTKDTQYF.